These T cell receptor beta chains were read from a single sample in a study of ipilimumab plus nivolumab after autologous stem cell transplantation. Sequencing was performed with immunoSEQ multiplex PCR; in TCRdb, only in-frame clones are kept and a portion is missing. The sample has some 9,300 clones, nearly 70% seen once. The sample was PBMCs, taken in a trial of ipilimumab plus nivolumab as post-transplant consolidation. The receptors were gathered from a female donor with multiple myeloma. Each CDR3 is given with its conserved first and last residue. Each record gives: D gene, V gene, J gene, clone size, CDR3 DNA, CDR3 protein. The D gene is left open where the match is weak. Size values are once, few and many counts, or a class for expanded clones, and some rows have none.

D gene: .; V gene: TRBV10-1; J gene: TRBJ1-5; clone size: .; CDR3 DNA: TGCGCAAGACACGGGCGGAATAGCAATCAGCCCCAGCATTTT; CDR3 protein: CARHGRNSNQPQHF
D gene: TRBD2; V gene: TRBV29-1; J gene: TRBJ2-5; clone size: .; CDR3 DNA: TGCAGCGTTGAACTAGCGGGGAAACAAGAGACCCAGTACTTC; CDR3 protein: CSVELAGKQETQYF
D gene: .; V gene: TRBV5-1; J gene: TRBJ2-7; clone size: .; CDR3 DNA: TGCGCCAGCAGCTCAGAAGGGCCCTACGAGCAGTACTTC; CDR3 protein: CASSSEGPYEQYF
D gene: TRBD1; V gene: TRBV6-8; J gene: TRBJ1-2; clone size: .; CDR3 DNA: TGTGCCAGCACCAGACAGGGTGGCACCTATGGCTACACCTTC; CDR3 protein: CASTRQGGTYGYTF
D gene: .; V gene: TRBV7-2; J gene: TRBJ2-1; clone size: .; CDR3 DNA: TGTGCCAGCAGCTTAGATCGCTCACGCTACAATGAGCAGTTCTTC; CDR3 protein: CASSLDRSRYNEQFF
D gene: .; V gene: TRBV28; J gene: TRBJ1-5; clone size: .; CDR3 DNA: TGTGCCAGCAGTCCCCTCCGGACAGTTGGGAAGAGTAGCAATCAGCCCCAGCATTTT; CDR3 protein: CASSPLRTVGKSSNQPQHF
D gene: .; V gene: TRBV6-5; J gene: TRBJ1-6; clone size: .; CDR3 DNA: TGTGCCAGCAGACTACACCCTAATTCACCCCTCCACTTT; CDR3 protein: CASRLHPNSPLHF
D gene: .; V gene: TRBV4-1; J gene: TRBJ2-1; clone size: .; CDR3 DNA: TGCGCCAGCAGCGCACGACCCGACACACGGACATACAATGAGCAGTTCTTC; CDR3 protein: CASSARPDTRTYNEQFF
D gene: .; V gene: TRBV7-9; J gene: TRBJ1-4; clone size: once; CDR3 DNA: TGTGCCAGCAGCTCGCGGGGACGGTCAAATGAAAAACTGTTTTTT; CDR3 protein: CASSSRGRSNEKLFF
D gene: .; V gene: TRBV5-1; J gene: TRBJ2-2; clone size: .; CDR3 DNA: TGCGCCAGCAGCTTGGCCCCAGGGGCAGAGAGGACCGGGGAGCTGTTTTTT; CDR3 protein: CASSLAPGAERTGELFF
D gene: .; V gene: TRBV6-5; J gene: TRBJ1-1; clone size: .; CDR3 DNA: TGTGCCAGCAGTCAATCCCTTATGGGGGACACTGAAGCTTTCTTT; CDR3 protein: CASSQSLMGDTEAFF
D gene: TRBD1; V gene: TRBV29-1; J gene: TRBJ2-1; clone size: few; CDR3 DNA: TGCAGCGTTGAAGATCCCGGACAGGTCACCTACAATGAGCAGTTCTTC; CDR3 protein: CSVEDPGQVTYNEQFF
D gene: TRBD1; V gene: TRBV7-3; J gene: TRBJ2-7; clone size: .; CDR3 DNA: TGTGCCAGCAGCCCTCAGGGGGTGTCCTACGAGCAGTACTTC; CDR3 protein: CASSPQGVSYEQYF
D gene: .; V gene: TRBV19; J gene: TRBJ1-6; clone size: once; CDR3 DNA: TGTGCCAGTAAACGAACAGGGATAAATTCACCCCTCCACTTT; CDR3 protein: CASKRTGINSPLHF
D gene: .; V gene: TRBV7-8; J gene: TRBJ2-2; clone size: .; CDR3 DNA: TGTGCCAGCAGCTTAAACCCCACCGGGGAGCTGTTTTTT; CDR3 protein: CASSLNPTGELFF
D gene: .; V gene: TRBV28; J gene: TRBJ2-3; clone size: .; CDR3 DNA: TGTGCCGCGGCCAGCATGCCTAGCGGCACAGATACGCAGTATTTT; CDR3 protein: CAAASMPSGTDTQYF
D gene: .; V gene: TRBV28; J gene: TRBJ2-3; clone size: .; CDR3 DNA: TGTGCCAGCAGTTTGGCCGATACGCAGTATTTT; CDR3 protein: CASSLADTQYF
D gene: .; V gene: TRBV6-6; J gene: TRBJ2-3; clone size: .; CDR3 DNA: TGTGCCAGCAGCAACAGGGATACGCAGTATTTT; CDR3 protein: CASSNRDTQYF
D gene: .; V gene: TRBV7-2; J gene: TRBJ1-4; clone size: .; CDR3 DNA: TGTGCCAGCAGCTTACTGGGGGGGACTAATGAAAAACTGTTTTTT; CDR3 protein: CASSLLGGTNEKLFF
D gene: .; V gene: TRBV5-1; J gene: TRBJ2-5; clone size: .; CDR3 DNA: TGCGCCAGCAGCTTAACGTCGGGAAAGACCCAGTACTTC; CDR3 protein: CASSLTSGKTQYF
D gene: .; V gene: TRBV5-1; J gene: TRBJ2-5; clone size: .; CDR3 DNA: TGCGCCAGCAGCTTGACAGCGGACCAAGAGACCCAGTACTTC; CDR3 protein: CASSLTADQETQYF
D gene: .; V gene: TRBV6-5; J gene: TRBJ1-3; clone size: .; CDR3 DNA: TGTGCCAGCAGTTACGCGACAGCGGGAAACACCATATATTTT; CDR3 protein: CASSYATAGNTIYF
D gene: .; V gene: TRBV2; J gene: TRBJ2-2; clone size: .; CDR3 DNA: TGTGCCACCCTCCCCACGGCCCCCGGGGAGCTGTTTTTT; CDR3 protein: CATLPTAPGELFF
D gene: TRBD1; V gene: TRBV7-9; J gene: TRBJ1-2; clone size: .; CDR3 DNA: TGTGCCAGCAGCAGGGGGACAGGGGGCGGGAGCTATGGCTACACCTTC; CDR3 protein: CASSRGTGGGSYGYTF
D gene: .; V gene: TRBV7-2; J gene: TRBJ2-1; clone size: .; CDR3 DNA: TGTGCCTCATCAAACTACAATGAGCAGTTCTTC; CDR3 protein: CASSNYNEQFF
D gene: .; V gene: TRBV11-3; J gene: TRBJ1-5; clone size: .; CDR3 DNA: TGTGCCAGCAGCTCTCTTCTGAGGCTCGAACGAAATCAGCCCCAGCATTTT; CDR3 protein: CASSSLLRLERNQPQHF
D gene: .; V gene: TRBV28; J gene: TRBJ2-5; clone size: .; CDR3 DNA: TGTGCCAGCAGTTTAAACTCAGGGAAATACGAGACCCAGTACTTC; CDR3 protein: CASSLNSGKYETQYF
D gene: .; V gene: TRBV27; J gene: TRBJ2-1; clone size: few; CDR3 DNA: TGTGCCAGCAGTTTGGTCTTAAGCTCCTACAATGAGCAGTTCTTC; CDR3 protein: CASSLVLSSYNEQFF
D gene: .; V gene: TRBV7-2; J gene: TRBJ2-6; clone size: .; CDR3 DNA: TGTGCCAGCAGCATACCCCGACCTTCAGGGGCCAACGTCCTGACTTTC; CDR3 protein: CASSIPRPSGANVLTF
D gene: .; V gene: TRBV28; J gene: TRBJ1-5; clone size: .; CDR3 DNA: TGTGCCAGCAGGATACAGGGTAGCAATCAGCCCCAGCATTTT; CDR3 protein: CASRIQGSNQPQHF
D gene: .; V gene: TRBV7-9; J gene: TRBJ2-7; clone size: .; CDR3 DNA: TGTGCCAGCAGCTTAGACAGGAACTACGAGCAGTACTTC; CDR3 protein: CASSLDRNYEQYF
D gene: .; V gene: TRBV7-8; J gene: TRBJ2-1; clone size: once; CDR3 DNA: TGTGCCAGCAGCGTACTAGAGAACAATGAGCAGTTCTTC; CDR3 protein: CASSVLENNEQFF
D gene: .; V gene: TRBV6-5; J gene: TRBJ1-3; clone size: .; CDR3 DNA: TGTGCCAGCAGTTACTCGATGGCGGGCTCTGGAAACACCATATATTTT; CDR3 protein: CASSYSMAGSGNTIYF
D gene: .; V gene: TRBV28; J gene: TRBJ1-4; clone size: .; CDR3 DNA: TGTGCCAGCAGTCGGGGGTTTGCTAATGAAAAACTGTTTTTT; CDR3 protein: CASSRGFANEKLFF
D gene: .; V gene: TRBV7-7; J gene: TRBJ2-2; clone size: .; CDR3 DNA: TGTGCCAGCAGCTGGGATAGCGGTGGGGAGCTGTTTTTT; CDR3 protein: CASSWDSGGELFF
D gene: TRBD1; V gene: TRBV5-5; J gene: TRBJ2-1; clone size: .; CDR3 DNA: TGTGCCAGCAGCTTACTCACAGGGGAGTGGTTCTTC; CDR3 protein: CASSLLTGEWFF
D gene: .; V gene: TRBV6-1; J gene: TRBJ1-1; clone size: few; CDR3 DNA: TGTGCCAGCTGGTCGGCGGAGAATTGGGGAACTGAAGCTTTCTTT; CDR3 protein: CASWSAENWGTEAFF
D gene: .; V gene: TRBV19; J gene: TRBJ2-3; clone size: .; CDR3 DNA: TGTGCCAGTAATCTCCAAGGTTCCAACACAGATACGCAGTATTTT; CDR3 protein: CASNLQGSNTDTQYF
D gene: .; V gene: TRBV5-1; J gene: TRBJ2-7; clone size: few; CDR3 DNA: TGCGCCAGCAGCTCGGACAACTCCTACGAGCAGTACTTC; CDR3 protein: CASSSDNSYEQYF
D gene: .; V gene: TRBV4-1; J gene: TRBJ1-4; clone size: .; CDR3 DNA: TGCGCCAGCAGCCAAGCCGACGGGAGTATTGGGGAAAAACTGTTTTTT; CDR3 protein: CASSQADGSIGEKLFF
D gene: TRBD2; V gene: TRBV28; J gene: TRBJ2-1; clone size: medium-sized; CDR3 DNA: TGTGCCAGCAGTTTGAGTGCGGGAGGGGGGTCCTACAATGAGCAGTTCTTC; CDR3 protein: CASSLSAGGGSYNEQFF
D gene: TRBD1; V gene: TRBV28; J gene: TRBJ1-2; clone size: once; CDR3 DNA: TGTGCCAGCAGCCGTGGGACAGTAACTTCGTATGGCTACACCTTC; CDR3 protein: CASSRGTVTSYGYTF
D gene: .; V gene: TRBV15; J gene: TRBJ2-5; clone size: .; CDR3 DNA: TGTGCCACCAGCAGAGATCTGCCGGGGGCAAGGGGAGAGACCCAGTACTTC; CDR3 protein: CATSRDLPGARGETQYF
D gene: .; V gene: TRBV18; J gene: TRBJ2-7; clone size: .; CDR3 DNA: TGTGCCAGCTCACTGAGTGGGTCCTACGAGCAGTACTTC; CDR3 protein: CASSLSGSYEQYF
D gene: .; V gene: TRBV30; J gene: TRBJ2-2; clone size: .; CDR3 DNA: TGTGCCTGGAGAGGGTTCTACACCGGGGAGCTGTTTTTT; CDR3 protein: CAWRGFYTGELFF
D gene: .; V gene: TRBV14; J gene: TRBJ1-6; clone size: once; CDR3 DNA: TGTGCCAGCAGCCAAGATCTCGGGTATTCACCCCTCCACTTT; CDR3 protein: CASSQDLGYSPLHF
D gene: TRBD2; V gene: TRBV29-1; J gene: TRBJ2-7; clone size: .; CDR3 DNA: TGCAGCGTTGAAGTGGCTAGCGGGAGTTACGAGCAGTACTTC; CDR3 protein: CSVEVASGSYEQYF
D gene: TRBD1; V gene: TRBV27; J gene: TRBJ2-7; clone size: .; CDR3 DNA: TGTGCCAGCAGCCTAGCCTCCGGGACAGTCTCCTACGAGCAGTACTTC; CDR3 protein: CASSLASGTVSYEQYF
D gene: .; V gene: TRBV25-1; J gene: TRBJ2-1; clone size: .; CDR3 DNA: TGTGCCAGCAGGGGGGCCCCGGGCACTGGGGCCGCCTACAATGAGCAGTTCTTC; CDR3 protein: CASRGAPGTGAAYNEQFF
D gene: TRBD1; V gene: TRBV11-1; J gene: TRBJ1-1; clone size: .; CDR3 DNA: TGTGCCAGCAGCTTATGGACAGGGACGAACACTGAAGCTTTCTTT; CDR3 protein: CASSLWTGTNTEAFF
D gene: .; V gene: TRBV15; J gene: TRBJ1-3; clone size: .; CDR3 DNA: TGTGCCACCGATCCCCTGCCCTTCCCTGCCGGGATTGCTGGAAACACCATATATTTT; CDR3 protein: CATDPLPFPAGIAGNTIYF
D gene: TRBD1; V gene: TRBV19; J gene: TRBJ2-7; clone size: .; CDR3 DNA: TGTGCCAGTAACCCCGGACAGGGATTCTACGAGCAGTACTTC; CDR3 protein: CASNPGQGFYEQYF
D gene: .; V gene: TRBV19; J gene: TRBJ2-1; clone size: .; CDR3 DNA: TGTGCCAGTAGTATTGGCGTTCGAGGTGAGCAGTTCTTC; CDR3 protein: CASSIGVRGEQFF
D gene: .; V gene: TRBV19; J gene: TRBJ1-4; clone size: .; CDR3 DNA: TGTGCCAGTAGTACGCAACAGGGTTCTAATGAAAAACTGTTTTTT; CDR3 protein: CASSTQQGSNEKLFF
D gene: TRBD2; V gene: TRBV28; J gene: TRBJ2-7; clone size: .; CDR3 DNA: TGTGCCAGCAGTTTAGCGGGAGCCCCTTCCTACGAGCAGTACTTC; CDR3 protein: CASSLAGAPSYEQYF
D gene: .; V gene: TRBV11-3; J gene: TRBJ2-1; clone size: .; CDR3 DNA: TGTGCCAGCAGCTTAGAGAGCTACAATGAGCAGTTCTTC; CDR3 protein: CASSLESYNEQFF
D gene: .; V gene: TRBV6-1; J gene: TRBJ1-4; clone size: .; CDR3 DNA: TGTGCCAGCAGTCCACAGGGACTCCTCAATGAAAAACTGTTTTTT; CDR3 protein: CASSPQGLLNEKLFF
D gene: .; V gene: TRBV5-4; J gene: TRBJ2-7; clone size: .; CDR3 DNA: TGTGCCAGCAGCTTGGCCGGGGTAAGAGGGGAGCAGTACTTC; CDR3 protein: CASSLAGVRGEQYF
D gene: TRBD2; V gene: TRBV10-1; J gene: TRBJ2-1; clone size: .; CDR3 DNA: TGCGCCAGCAGTGAGGGTCTAGCGGGAGTAGAGGAGCAGTTCTTC; CDR3 protein: CASSEGLAGVEEQFF